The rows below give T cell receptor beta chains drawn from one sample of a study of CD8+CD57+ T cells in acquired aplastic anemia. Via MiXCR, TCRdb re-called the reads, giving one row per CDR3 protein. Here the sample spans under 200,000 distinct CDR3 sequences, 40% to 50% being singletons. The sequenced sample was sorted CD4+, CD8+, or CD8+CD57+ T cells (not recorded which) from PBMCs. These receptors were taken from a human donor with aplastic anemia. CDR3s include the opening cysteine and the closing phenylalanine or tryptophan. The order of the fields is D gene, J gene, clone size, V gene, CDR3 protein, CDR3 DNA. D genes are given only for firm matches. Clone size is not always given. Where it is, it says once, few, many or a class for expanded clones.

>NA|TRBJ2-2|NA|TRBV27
CASSLDPGEAGELFF
TGTGCCAGCAGTTTAGACCCAGGGGAGGCCGGGGAGCTGTTTTTT
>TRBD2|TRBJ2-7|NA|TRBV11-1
CASSPYSGSIYEQYF
TGTGCCAGCAGCCCGTATAGCGGGAGCATCTACGAGCAGTACTTC
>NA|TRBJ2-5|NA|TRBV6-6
CASSWSSRQTQYF
TGTGCCAGCAGTTGGTCGAGCCGGCAGACCCAGTACTTC
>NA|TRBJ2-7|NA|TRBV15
CATSRDLGGTSYEQYF
TGTGCCACCAGCAGAGACCTAGGGGGGACCTCCTACGAGCAGTACTTC
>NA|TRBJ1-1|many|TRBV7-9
CASSLTTGERAEAFF
TGTGCCAGCAGCTTAACTACGGGGGAACGGGCTGAAGCTTTCTTT
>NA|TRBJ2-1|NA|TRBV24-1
CATSDWADEQFF
TGTGCCACCAGTGACTGGGCGGATGAGCAGTTCTTC
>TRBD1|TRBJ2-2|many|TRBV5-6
CASSWTGFGELFF
TGTGCCAGCAGCTGGACAGGGTTCGGGGAGCTGTTTTTT
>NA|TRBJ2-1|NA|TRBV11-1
CASSPWGDANNEQFF
TGTGCCAGCAGCCCGTGGGGGGATGCCAACAATGAGCAGTTCTTC
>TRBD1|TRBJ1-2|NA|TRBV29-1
CSVVTGQAGGYTF
TGCAGCGTGGTCACTGGACAGGCGGGGGGCTACACCTTC
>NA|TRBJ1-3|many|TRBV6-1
CASSIQGSGNTIYF
TGTGCCAGCAGTATCCAGGGGTCCGGAAACACCATATATTTT
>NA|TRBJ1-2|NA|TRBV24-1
CATRDRDTLSGYTF
TGTGCCACCAGGGACCGGGACACCTTATCAGGCTACACCTTC
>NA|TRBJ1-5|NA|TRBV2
CASGVNQPQHF
TGTGCCAGCGGGGTTAATCAGCCCCAGCATTTT
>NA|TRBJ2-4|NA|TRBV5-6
CASSLRGFLLDIQYF
TGTGCCAGCAGCTTGCGGGGGTTTCTATTAGACATTCAGTACTTC
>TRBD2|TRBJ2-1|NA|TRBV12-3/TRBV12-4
CASVPGLASEQFF
TGTGCCAGCGTCCCGGGACTAGCAAGCGAGCAGTTCTTC
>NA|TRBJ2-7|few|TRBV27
CASSLSAGGYEQYF
TGTGCCAGCAGTTTATCGGCAGGGGGGTACGAGCAGTACTTC
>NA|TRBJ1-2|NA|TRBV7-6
CASSLAPGYGYTF
TGTGCCAGCAGCTTAGCGCCAGGCTATGGCTACACCTTC
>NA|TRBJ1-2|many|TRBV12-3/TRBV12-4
CASSLNPNYGYTF
TGTGCCAGCAGTTTGAACCCCAACTATGGCTACACCTTC
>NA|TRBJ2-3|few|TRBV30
CAWSVHPADTQYF
TGTGCCTGGAGTGTACACCCCGCGGATACGCAGTATTTT
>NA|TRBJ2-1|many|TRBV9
CASSLRMDEQFF
TGTGCCAGCAGTCTGAGGATGGATGAGCAGTTCTTC
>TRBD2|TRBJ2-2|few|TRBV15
CATSGLAEGDTGELFF
TGTGCCACCAGCGGACTAGCGGAGGGGGACACCGGGGAGCTGTTTTTT
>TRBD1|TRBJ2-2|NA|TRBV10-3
CAVSPDRDTGELFF
TGTGCCGTATCCCCGGACAGGGACACCGGGGAGCTGTTTTTT
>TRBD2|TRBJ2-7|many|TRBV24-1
CATSSGREGSGEQYF
TGTGCCACCTCTAGCGGGAGGGAGGGGTCAGGGGAGCAGTACTTC
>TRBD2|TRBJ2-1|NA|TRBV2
CASRIAGVPYNEQFF
TGTGCCAGCAGAATAGCGGGAGTCCCCTACAATGAGCAGTTCTTC
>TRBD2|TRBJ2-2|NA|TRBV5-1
CASSFLRGDAGELFF
TGCGCCAGCAGCTTTTTACGGGGGGACGCCGGGGAGCTGTTTTTT
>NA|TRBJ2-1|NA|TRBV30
CASYATYNEQFF
TGTGCCTCCTACGCAACCTACAATGAGCAGTTCTTC
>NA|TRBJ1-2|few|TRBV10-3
CATKLSSDYGYTF
TGTGCCACTAAGCTCTCCTCGGACTATGGCTACACCTTC
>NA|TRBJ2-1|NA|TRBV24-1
CATGRRGPYEQFF
TGTGCCACCGGGCGGAGGGGGCCCTATGAGCAGTTCTTC
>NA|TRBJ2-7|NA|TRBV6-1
CASTEGLPGYEQYF
TGTGCCAGCACTGAAGGGTTACCAGGGTACGAGCAGTACTTC
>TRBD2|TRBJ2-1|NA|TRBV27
CASSRRTSGREEQFF
TGTGCCAGCAGTCGACGGACTAGCGGGAGGGAAGAGCAGTTCTTC
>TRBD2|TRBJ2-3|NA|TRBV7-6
CASSWPRGTSGSADTQYF
TGTGCTAGCAGCTGGCCACGCGGGACTAGCGGGAGTGCCGATACGCAGTATTTT
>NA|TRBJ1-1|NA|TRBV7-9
CASSPLKIEAFF
TGCGCCAGCAGCCCCCTTAAAATTGAAGCTTTCTTT
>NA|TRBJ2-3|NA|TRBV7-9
CASRFLSTDTQYF
TGTGCCAGCAGATTCTTAAGCACAGATACGCAGTATTTT
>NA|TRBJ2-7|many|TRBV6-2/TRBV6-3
CASSYRLDLPSYEQYF
TGTGCCAGCAGTTACAGGCTGGACTTGCCATCCTACGAGCAGTACTTC
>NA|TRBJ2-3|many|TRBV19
CASSMGVKQLGTDTQYF
TGTGCCAGTAGTATGGGTGTCAAACAATTGGGCACAGATACGCAGTATTTT
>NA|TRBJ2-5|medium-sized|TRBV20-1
CSALTPPRGDQYF
TGCAGTGCTCTAACTCCTCCGAGGGGGGACCAGTACTTC
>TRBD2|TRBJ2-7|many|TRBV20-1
CSAPAPGLAGRISYEQYF
TGCAGTGCTCCCGCCCCGGGACTAGCGGGCAGAATATCCTACGAGCAGTACTTC
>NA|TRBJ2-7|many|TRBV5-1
CASRAPQESYEQYF
TGCGCCAGCAGAGCCCCGCAAGAGTCCTACGAGCAGTACTTC
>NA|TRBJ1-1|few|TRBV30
CAWAWGAMNTEAFF
TGTGCCTGGGCCTGGGGGGCCATGAACACTGAAGCTTTCTTT
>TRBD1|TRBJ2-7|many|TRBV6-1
CASGTGTESSYEQYF
TGTGCCAGCGGGACCGGGACAGAGAGCTCCTACGAGCAGTACTTC
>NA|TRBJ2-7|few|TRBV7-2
CASSLPEGVAYEQYF
TGTGCCAGCAGCCTTCCGGAAGGGGTAGCCTACGAGCAGTACTTC
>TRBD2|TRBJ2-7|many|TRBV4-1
CASSPGLAGAHEQYF
TGCGCCAGCAGCCCCGGACTAGCGGGAGCCCACGAGCAGTACTTC
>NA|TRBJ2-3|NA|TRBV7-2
CASSLRLANTDTQYF
TGTGCCAGCAGCTTAAGGCTAGCTAACACAGATACGCAGTATTTT
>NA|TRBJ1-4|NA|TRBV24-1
CASSGLATNEKLFF
TGTGCCAGCAGTGGGCTAGCAACTAATGAAAAACTGTTTTTT
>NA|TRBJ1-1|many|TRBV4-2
CASSQPELNTEAFF
TGTGCCAGCAGCCAACCCGAGCTAAACACTGAAGCTTTCTTT
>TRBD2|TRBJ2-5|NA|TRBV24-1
CATSDTTSGRGETQYF
TGTGCCACCAGTGATACTACTAGCGGGAGGGGGGAGACCCAGTACTTC
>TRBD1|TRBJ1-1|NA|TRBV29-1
CSVESQGGTEAFF
TGCAGCGTTGAAAGCCAGGGGGGCACTGAAGCTTTCTTT
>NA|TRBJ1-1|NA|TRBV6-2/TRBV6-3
CASRFPGVLRDTEAFF
TGTGCCAGCAGATTTCCAGGGGTACTACGCGACACTGAAGCTTTCTTT
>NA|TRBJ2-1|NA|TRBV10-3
CAISEDFENEQFF
TGTGCCATCAGTGAGGACTTTGAGAATGAGCAGTTCTTC
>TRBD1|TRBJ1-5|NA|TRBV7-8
CASSTGTGGNQPQHF
TGTGCCAGCAGTACCGGGACAGGGGGCAATCAGCCCCAGCATTTT
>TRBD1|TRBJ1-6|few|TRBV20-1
CSARDRYNSPLHF
TGCAGTGCCAGGGACAGGTATAATTCACCCCTCCACTTT
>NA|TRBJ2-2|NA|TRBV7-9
CAPNGRTGELFF
TGTGCCCCCAACGGACGGACCGGGGAGCTGTTTTTT
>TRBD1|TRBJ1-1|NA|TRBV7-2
CASSPGQGKNTEAFF
TGTGCCAGCAGCCCTGGACAGGGTAAGAACACTGAAGCTTTCTTT
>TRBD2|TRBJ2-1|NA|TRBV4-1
CASSHGLAGESYNEQFF
TGCGCCAGCAGCCACGGACTAGCGGGAGAATCCTACAATGAGCAGTTCTTC
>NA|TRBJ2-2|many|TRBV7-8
CASSLGGFTGELFF
TGTGCCAGCAGCTTAGGCGGCTTCACCGGGGAGCTGTTTTTT